This T cell receptor beta chain was recovered during a study of beta chain features in type 1 diabetes. Study observations and caveats: These data did not resolve whether HLA type affects TCRB rearrangement. Relative to healthy donors, patients appeared to have naive, central memory and Treg TCRB repertoires that were more similar. TCRB CDR3 length was moderately but significantly reduced in all four CD4+ subsets of Type 1 diabetes patients.

The whole isolated RNA underwent reverse transcription, so sequencing captured expressed TCRB transcripts. The repertoire was sequenced with immunoSEQ multiplex PCR; TCRdb's copy has only in-frame clones and lacks some. The repertoire includes about 360,000 clones, around 13% of them detected once, and about 0.01% sits in the top ten. Purity (above 98%) was reached by all sorted populations. Trimming cost V 5 bases and J 5 bases, with 13 bases left between them. The CDR3 runs to 13 residues. Per germline, CDR1 MNHNS and CDR2 SASEGT. Note on this clone: Its target is unknown.

The clonotype was recovered from a woman under 30 with type 1 diabetes. This chain links TRBV6-1 with TRBJ2-7, with D possibly matching TRBD1 (7 bases). What was sequenced was naive CD4+ T cells from blood. Here the CDR3 reads CASSLARGDEQYF. The CDR3 DNA reads as TGTGCCAGCAGTCTTGCCAGGGGGGACGAGCAGTACTTC.